A selection of T cell receptor beta chains follows, all from one sample in a study of tumor-infiltrating lymphocytes in primary liver carcinoma. A single record per CDR3 protein comes from TCRdb applying MiXCR to the multiplex PCR reads. The sample includes about 320,000 distinct CDR3 sequences, 65% seen only once; the top ten take approximately 9%. The sample consisted of peripheral blood. Receptor source: a man aged 35 to 55 with primary liver carcinoma and hepatitis B virus infection. Each CDR3 is given with its conserved first and last residue. The D gene is left open where the match is weak. Some rows have no size entry. The others give once, few or many, or a class for an expanded clone.

>TRBJ2-7|TRBV29-1|-|-
TGCAACGTTTTACTGGGGGCTTTATCCTACGAGCAGTACTTC
CNVLLGALSYEQYF
>TRBJ2-3|TRBV6-2/TRBV6-3|many|-
TGTGCCAGCAGACAAGGGGCCCACACAGATACGCAGTATTTT
CASRQGAHTDTQYF
>TRBJ2-3|TRBV2|once|TRBD1
TGTGCCAGCAGTGGATACAGGGGAACGGCAGATACGCAGTATTTT
CASSGYRGTADTQYF
>TRBJ2-1|TRBV28|few|-
TGTGCCAGCGGAAGGGGCGCCTACAATGAGCAGTTCTTC
CASGRGAYNEQFF
>TRBJ2-1|TRBV5-6|many|-
TGTGCCAGCAGTCAAGGGCCCCAGCGGTTCTTC
CASSQGPQRFF
>TRBJ2-1|TRBV4-2|many|TRBD2
TGTGCCAGCAGCCAAGAAACTAGCGGGGTCTACAATGAGCAGTTCTTC
CASSQETSGVYNEQFF
>TRBJ2-7|TRBV6-2/TRBV6-3|-|-
TGTGCCAGCAGTTACCCCCTCGGGAACAGGGAGCTCTACGAGCAGTACTTC
CASSYPLGNRELYEQYF
>TRBJ2-1|TRBV11-2|many|-
TGTGCCAGCAGCTCCGGACTGAGACCAGACCATGAGCAGTTCTTC
CASSSGLRPDHEQFF
>TRBJ2-5|TRBV5-1|-|-
TGCGCCAGCAGCCGACTAGACCAAGAGACCCAGTACTTC
CASSRLDQETQYF
>TRBJ2-7|TRBV4-1|many|TRBD2
TGCGCCAGCAGCGGACTAGCGGAACCCTACGAGCAGTACTTC
CASSGLAEPYEQYF
>TRBJ2-1|TRBV5-5|few|TRBD2
TGTGCCAGCAGCGTCCCTAGCGGGGGGGAAGAGCAGTTCTTC
CASSVPSGGEEQFF
>TRBJ2-5|TRBV5-6|few|-
TGTGCCAGCAGCTTCGGGCACCAAGAGACCCAGTACTTC
CASSFGHQETQYF
>TRBJ2-7|TRBV5-4|few|-
TGTGCCAGCAGCTTCGGTGCGGGAAGAGAGCAGTACTTC
CASSFGAGREQYF
>TRBJ1-6|TRBV5-1|-|-
TGCGCCAGCAGCTTGGATCATAATTCACCCTTCCACTTT
CASSLDHNSPFHF
>TRBJ2-7|TRBV12-3/TRBV12-4|-|TRBD2
TGTGCCAGCACCAAAACGGGACTAGCGGGCCTCCGATCCTACGAGCAGTACTTC
CASTKTGLAGLRSYEQYF
>TRBJ2-6|TRBV14|-|TRBD2
TGTGCCAGCAGCCAAGCGGGGGGTCTCCCCTCTGGGGCCAACGTCATGACTTTC
CASSQAGGLPSGANVMTF
>TRBJ2-1|TRBV5-1|few|TRBD1
TGCGCCAGCAGCGGGACAGGGATGAGTGAGCAGTTCTTC
CASSGTGMSEQFF
>TRBJ2-6|TRBV10-3|many|TRBD2
TGTGCCATCAAGGGACTAGCGGGCTCCTCTGGGGCCAACGTCCTGACTTTC
CAIKGLAGSSGANVLTF
>TRBJ2-7|TRBV6-6|-|-
TGTGCCAGTATCGGGTACAGAGATTACTTCTACGAGCAGTACTTC
CASIGYRDYFYEQYF
>TRBJ2-1|TRBV5-1|few|-
TGCGCCAGCAGCTTGGTCGGGCCCGGCAGTGAGCAGTTCTTC
CASSLVGPGSEQFF
>TRBJ2-3|TRBV6-1|many|TRBD2
TGTGCCAGCAGTCGATCGGGCGGGAGTGTGAGCACAGATACGCAGTATTTT
CASSRSGGSVSTDTQYF
>TRBJ2-5|TRBV20-1|-|TRBD2
TGCAGTGCTCTTCCCCTCCTGAGCGGGGCGCAGGAGACCCAGTACTTC
CSALPLLSGAQETQYF
>TRBJ2-1|TRBV7-6|-|TRBD2
TGTGCCAGCAGCTTAGCGCGGGGACTAGCGGGAAATGAGCAGTTCTTC
CASSLARGLAGNEQFF
>TRBJ2-7|TRBV5-1|-|-
TGCGCCAGCAGCTCCCCGGGCGGGGACGAGCAGTACTTC
CASSSPGGDEQYF
>TRBJ2-5|TRBV5-1|-|TRBD2
TGCGCCAGCAGCTATGGGACTAGCGGGGAAGAGACCCAGTACTTC
CASSYGTSGEETQYF
>TRBJ2-3|TRBV5-1|-|-
TGCGCCAACAGCTTGGCCGTGGCAGGGGAGGCAGATACGCAGTATTTT
CANSLAVAGEADTQYF
>TRBJ2-1|TRBV11-3|-|TRBD1
TGTGCCAGCAGCTCCGCGACAGGGGTACAGCTCTTC
CASSSATGVQLF
>TRBJ1-2|TRBV29-1|many|TRBD1
TGCAGCGTTCGGGACAGCGAGAACTATGGCTACACCTTC
CSVRDSENYGYTF
>TRBJ1-3|TRBV12-3/TRBV12-4|-|-
TGTGTCAGCAGTCGGGGCAGGAGTTCTGGAAACACCATATATTTT
CVSSRGRSSGNTIYF